This TCR beta chain was identified in a study of blood T cell repertoires in COVID-19. Looking at the study overall: Specimens from acute and convalescent COVID-19 originated in the United States, Italy and Spain. The cDNA or gDNA used as material had been derived from T cells, B-cell-depleted T cells, or PBMCs.

In the study's own analysis: Cell counts per sample came from amplifying reference gene primers. Clones were read by immunoSEQ multiplex PCR, and TCRdb kept only the in-frame ones, dropping some. V and J calls and clone size come straight from that table; D and trimming were deduced from the DNA. This sample has 150,000 to 190,000 clones, with about four fifths found just once. The clonotype originates from a man between 60 and 70 years old with acute or convalescent COVID-19. Sequenced: peripheral blood.

Here the CDR3 reads CASEGVRRGYTF. The CDR3 coding sequence is TGTGCCAGCGAAGGCGTGAGGCGCGGCTACACCTTC. This chain joins TRBV7-9 and TRBJ1-2; D is undetermined. CDR3 length: 12 residues. The germline CDR1 and CDR2 sequences are SEHNR and FQNEAQ (reference sequence). The germline V and J ends were trimmed by 8 bases and 8 bases, with 15 bases remaining between them.